Listed below are T cell receptor beta chains from one sample, sequenced in a study of T-cell memory formation after mild COVID-19. TCRdb reprocessed the 5' RACE reads via MiXCR and lists one record per CDR3 protein. Among roughly 480,000 distinct CDR3 sequences listed, about 23% were seen once. Input material: PBMCs or a T cell subset sorted from them (not recorded which). The receptor source for this set is an adult woman who had mild COVID-19 (a few samples of this study predate the infection). Cell type and time point are not known. CDR3s include the opening cysteine and the closing phenylalanine or tryptophan. The D gene is left open where the match is weak. Clone sizes are given selectively: once, few, many, or a class where the clone is expanded.

>TRBV14|few|TRBJ2-3|-|14
CASSQEWGADTQYF
TGTGCCAGCAGCCAAGAGTGGGGCGCAGATACGCAGTATTTT
>TRBV2|-|TRBJ2-5|TRBD1|16
CASSPVFGTGGETQYF
TGTGCCAGCAGTCCAGTATTCGGGACAGGGGGAGAGACCCAGTACTTC
>TRBV20-1|-|TRBJ2-5|-|16
CSARVLRGYGQETQYF
TGCAGTGCTAGAGTCCTCCGAGGCTATGGGCAAGAGACCCAGTACTTC
>TRBV24-1|few|TRBJ2-1|-|13
CATSGTRGWEQFF
TGTGCCACCAGTGGGACGAGGGGATGGGAGCAGTTCTTC
>TRBV6-5|few|TRBJ2-3|-|14
CASRRGSSTDTQYF
TGTGCCAGCAGACGGGGGTCCTCCACAGATACGCAGTATTTT
>TRBV4-3|few|TRBJ2-5|TRBD1|16
CASSLQYRTGSETQYF
TGCGCCAGCAGCCTACAGTACAGGACAGGGAGCGAGACCCAGTACTTC
>TRBV6-6|few|TRBJ2-3|-|16
CASSTSLGRTTDTQYF
TGTGCCAGCAGTACCTCGCTAGGCCGAACCACAGATACGCAGTATTTT
>TRBV24-1|-|TRBJ1-5|TRBD1|16
CATSERTGGLNQPQHF
TGTGCCACCAGTGAAAGGACAGGGGGCCTCAATCAGCCCCAGCATTTT
>TRBV4-3|-|TRBJ1-2|-|14
CASSHAGSNYGYTF
TGCGCCAGCAGCCATGCAGGGTCCAACTATGGCTACACCTTC
>TRBV7-8|-|TRBJ2-3|-|14
CASSLTRGTDTQYF
TGTGCCAGCTCCCTGACTCGTGGCACAGATACGCAGTATTTT
>TRBV20-1|-|TRBJ2-3|TRBD2|14
CSARLAGGWDTQYF
TGCAGTGCCAGGCTAGCGGGGGGTTGGGATACGCAGTATTTT
>TRBV20-1|-|TRBJ2-1|TRBD1|17
CSARDTTVGQVANEQFF
TGCAGTGCTAGAGATACTACCGTCGGACAGGTAGCCAATGAGCAGTTCTTC
>TRBV7-9|few|TRBJ1-1|-|13
CASSLDGATEAFF
TGTGCCAGCAGCTTGGATGGGGCCACTGAAGCTTTCTTT
>TRBV11-3|-|TRBJ2-3|-|14
CASMGGAPTDTQYF
TGTGCCAGCATGGGGGGGGCCCCTACAGATACGCAGTATTTT
>TRBV14|-|TRBJ1-2|-|13
CASSQAGGYGYTF
TGTGCCAGCAGCCAAGCTGGGGGCTATGGCTACACCTTC
>TRBV5-1|-|TRBJ2-3|TRBD2|15
CASSPSGVNTDTQYF
TGCGCCAGCAGCCCTAGCGGGGTTAATACAGATACGCAGTATTTT
>TRBV12-3/TRBV12-4|many|TRBJ2-5|TRBD2|15
CASSSPTSGRETQYF
TGTGCCAGCAGTTCCCCGACTAGCGGGAGAGAGACCCAGTACTTC
>TRBV7-2|-|TRBJ1-2|-|13
CASTGQPNYGYTF
TGTGCCAGCACTGGACAGCCCAACTATGGCTACACCTTC
>TRBV11-2|few|TRBJ2-1|TRBD2|17
CASSSGTSGTSYNEQFF
TGTGCCAGCAGCTCAGGGACTAGCGGTACCTCCTACAATGAGCAGTTCTTC
>TRBV4-2|few|TRBJ2-1|TRBD2|15
CASSQASGGANEQFF
TGTGCCAGCAGCCAAGCTAGCGGGGGGGCCAATGAGCAGTTCTTC
>TRBV12-3/TRBV12-4|-|TRBJ2-4|-|16
CASSSGSVLAKNIQYF
TGTGCCAGCAGTTCGGGGAGTGTACTAGCCAAAAACATTCAGTACTTC